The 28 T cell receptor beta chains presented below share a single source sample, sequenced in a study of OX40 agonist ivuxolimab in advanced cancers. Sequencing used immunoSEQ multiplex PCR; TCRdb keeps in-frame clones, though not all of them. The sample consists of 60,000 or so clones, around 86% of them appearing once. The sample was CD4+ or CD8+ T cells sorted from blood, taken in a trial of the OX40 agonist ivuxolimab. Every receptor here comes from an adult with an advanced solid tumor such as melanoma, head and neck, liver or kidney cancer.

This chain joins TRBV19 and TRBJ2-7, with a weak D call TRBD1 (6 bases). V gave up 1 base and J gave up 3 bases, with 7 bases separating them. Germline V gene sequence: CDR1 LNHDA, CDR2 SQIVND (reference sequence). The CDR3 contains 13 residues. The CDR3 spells CASSIGTVYEQYF. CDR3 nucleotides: TGTGCCAGTAGTATAGGGACAGTCTACGAGCAGTACTTC.

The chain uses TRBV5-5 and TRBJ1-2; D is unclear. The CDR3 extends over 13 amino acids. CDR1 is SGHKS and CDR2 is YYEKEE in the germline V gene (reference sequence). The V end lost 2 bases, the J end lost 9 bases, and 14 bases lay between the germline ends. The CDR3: CASSFGRETSYTF. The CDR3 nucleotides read TGTGCCAGCAGCTTCGGTAGGGAGACGAGCTACACCTTC.

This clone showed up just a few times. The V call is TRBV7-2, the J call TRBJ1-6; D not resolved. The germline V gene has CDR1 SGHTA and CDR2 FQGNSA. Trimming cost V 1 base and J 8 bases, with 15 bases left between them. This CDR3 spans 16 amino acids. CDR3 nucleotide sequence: TGTGCCAGCAGCTTAGGACCGAGCGAGATTTATTCACCCCTCCACTTT. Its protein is CASSLGPSEIYSPLHF. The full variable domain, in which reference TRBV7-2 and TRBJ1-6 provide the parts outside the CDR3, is GAGVSQSPSNKVTEKGKDVELRCDPISGHTALYWYRQSLGQGLEFLIYFQGNSAPDKSGLPSDRFSAERTGGSVSTLTIQRTQQEDSAVYLCASSLGPSEIYSPLHFGNGTRLTVT.

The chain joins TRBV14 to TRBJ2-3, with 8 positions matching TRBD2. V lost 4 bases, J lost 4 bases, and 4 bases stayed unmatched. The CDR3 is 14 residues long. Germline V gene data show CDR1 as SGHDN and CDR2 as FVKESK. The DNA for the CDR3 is TGTGCCAGCAGCCGCCGACTAGCGCCAGATACGCAGTATTTT. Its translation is CASSRRLAPDTQYF.

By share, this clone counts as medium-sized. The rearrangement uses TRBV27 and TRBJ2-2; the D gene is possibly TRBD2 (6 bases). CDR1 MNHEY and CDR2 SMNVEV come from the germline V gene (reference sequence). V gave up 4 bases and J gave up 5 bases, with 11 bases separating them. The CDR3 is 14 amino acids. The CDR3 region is CASSSSGETGELFF. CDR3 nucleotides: TGTGCCAGCAGTTCGTCGGGGGAAACCGGGGAGCTGTTTTTT.

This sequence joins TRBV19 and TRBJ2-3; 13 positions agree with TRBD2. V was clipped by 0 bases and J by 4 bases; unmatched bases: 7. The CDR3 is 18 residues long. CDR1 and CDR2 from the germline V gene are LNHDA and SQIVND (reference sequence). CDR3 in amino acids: CASSIEGPLAGGSDTQYF. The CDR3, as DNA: TGTGCCAGTAGTATAGAGGGACCACTAGCGGGGGGGTCAGATACGCAGTATTTT.

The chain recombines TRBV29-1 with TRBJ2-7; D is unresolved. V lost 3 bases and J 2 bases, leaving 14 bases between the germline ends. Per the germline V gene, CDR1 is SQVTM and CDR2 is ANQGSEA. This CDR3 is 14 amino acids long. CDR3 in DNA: TGCAGCGTTGAGGTAGGGATTGGGGCCTACGAGCAGTACTTC. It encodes CSVEVGIGAYEQYF.

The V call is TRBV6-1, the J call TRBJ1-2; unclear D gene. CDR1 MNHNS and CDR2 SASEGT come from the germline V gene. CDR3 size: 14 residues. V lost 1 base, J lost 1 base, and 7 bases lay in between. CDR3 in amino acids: CASSEEILNYGYTF. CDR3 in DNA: TGTGCCAGCAGTGAAGAGATCCTTAACTATGGCTACACCTTC.

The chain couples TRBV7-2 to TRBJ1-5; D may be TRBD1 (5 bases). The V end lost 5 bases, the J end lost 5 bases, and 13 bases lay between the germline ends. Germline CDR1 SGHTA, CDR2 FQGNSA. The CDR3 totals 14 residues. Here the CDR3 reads CASSPQGVDQPQHF. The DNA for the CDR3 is TGTGCCAGCAGCCCGCAAGGGGTAGATCAGCCCCAGCATTTT. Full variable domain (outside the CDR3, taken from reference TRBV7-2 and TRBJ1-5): GAGVSQSPSNKVTEKGKDVELRCDPISGHTALYWYRQSLGQGLEFLIYFQGNSAPDKSGLPSDRFSAERTGGSVSTLTIQRTQQEDSAVYLCASSPQGVDQPQHFGDGTRLSIL.

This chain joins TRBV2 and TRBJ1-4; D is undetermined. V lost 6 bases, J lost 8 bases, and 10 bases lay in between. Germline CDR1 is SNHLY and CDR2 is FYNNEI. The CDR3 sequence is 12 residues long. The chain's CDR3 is CASRGPPEKLFF. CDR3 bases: TGTGCCAGCAGGGGTCCACCCGAAAAACTGTTTTTT.

The chain's CDR3 is CASRLGDLTDTIYF. CDR3 bases: TGTGCCAGCAGGTTGGGAGATTTGACGGATACCATATATTTT. V is TRBV7-9 and J is TRBJ1-3; D gene uncertain. The CDR3 loop spans 14 amino acids. CDR1 is SEHNR and CDR2 is FQNEAQ in the germline V gene (reference sequence). The ends were cut back, 6 bases at V and 10 bases at J, with 19 bases in the middle. Full variable domain (missing parts from reference TRBV7-9 and TRBJ1-3): DTGVSQNPRHKITKRGQNVTFRCDPISEHNRLYWYRQTLGQGPEFLTYFQNEAQLEKSRLLSDRFSAERPKGSFSTLEIQRTEQGDSAMYLCASRLGDLTDTIYFGEGSWLTVV.

This CDR3 is CAIRGQLLSGNTIYF. The CDR3 nucleotides read TGTGCCATCAGGGGTCAGCTACTCTCTGGAAACACCATATATTTT. The chain couples TRBV10-3 to TRBJ1-3; D uncertain. The V end was cut by 6 bases, the J end by 0 bases, with 12 bases between. Germline CDR1 reads ENHRY; CDR2 reads SYGVKD. The CDR3 loop spans 15 amino acids.

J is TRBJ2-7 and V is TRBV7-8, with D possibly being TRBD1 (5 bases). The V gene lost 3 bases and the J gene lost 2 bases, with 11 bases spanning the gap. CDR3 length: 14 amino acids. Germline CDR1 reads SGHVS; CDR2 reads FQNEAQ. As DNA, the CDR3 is TGTGCCAGCAGCTTGGCGCCAGGGACCTACGAGCAGTACTTC. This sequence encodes CASSLAPGTYEQYF.

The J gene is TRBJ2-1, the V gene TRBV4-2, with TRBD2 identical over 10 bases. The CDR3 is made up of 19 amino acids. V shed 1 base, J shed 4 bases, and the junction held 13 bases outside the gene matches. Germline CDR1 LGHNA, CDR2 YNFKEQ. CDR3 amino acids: CASSQARRAGGLTYNEQFF. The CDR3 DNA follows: TGTGCCAGCAGCCAAGCGCGTAGAGCGGGGGGGTTGACTTACAATGAGCAGTTCTTC.

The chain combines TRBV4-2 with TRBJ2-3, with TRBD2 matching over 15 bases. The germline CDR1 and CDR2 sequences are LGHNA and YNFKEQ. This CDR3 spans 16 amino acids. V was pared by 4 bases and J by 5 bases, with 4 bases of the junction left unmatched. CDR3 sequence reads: CASSPRTSGGGDTQYF. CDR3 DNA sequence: TGTGCCAGCAGCCCTCGGACTAGCGGGGGGGGAGATACGCAGTATTTT.

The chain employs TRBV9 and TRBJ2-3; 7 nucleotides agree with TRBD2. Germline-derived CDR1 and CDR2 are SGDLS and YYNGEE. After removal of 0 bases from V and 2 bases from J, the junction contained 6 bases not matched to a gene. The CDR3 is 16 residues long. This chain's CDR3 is CASSVAWSGATDTQYF. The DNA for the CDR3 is TGTGCCAGCAGCGTAGCGTGGAGCGGGGCCACAGATACGCAGTATTTT.

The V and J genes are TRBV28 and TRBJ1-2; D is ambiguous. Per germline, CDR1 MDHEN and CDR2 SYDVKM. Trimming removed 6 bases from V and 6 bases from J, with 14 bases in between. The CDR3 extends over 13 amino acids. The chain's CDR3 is CASSPFGRDGYTF. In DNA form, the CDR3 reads TGTGCCAGCAGCCCGTTTGGGAGGGATGGCTACACCTTC.

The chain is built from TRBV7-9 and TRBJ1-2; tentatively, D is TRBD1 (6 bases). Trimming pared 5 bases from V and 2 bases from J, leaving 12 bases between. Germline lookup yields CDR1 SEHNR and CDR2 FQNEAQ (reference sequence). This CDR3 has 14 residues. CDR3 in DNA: TGTGCCAGCAGCGAAGACAGGTCGAACTATGGCTACACCTTC. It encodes CASSEDRSNYGYTF.

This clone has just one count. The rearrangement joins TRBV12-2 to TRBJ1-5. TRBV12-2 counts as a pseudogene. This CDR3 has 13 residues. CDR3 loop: CASRLVEGLPQHF. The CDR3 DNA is TGTGCAAGTCGCTTAGTGGAGGGACTGCCCCAGCATTTT.

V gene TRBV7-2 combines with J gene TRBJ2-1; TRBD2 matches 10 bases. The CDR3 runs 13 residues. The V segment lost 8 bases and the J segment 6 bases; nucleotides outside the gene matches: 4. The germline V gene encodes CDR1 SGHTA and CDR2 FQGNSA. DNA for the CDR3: TGTGCCAGCTTAGCGGGGGGAGGCAATGAGCAGTTCTTC. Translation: CASLAGGGNEQFF.

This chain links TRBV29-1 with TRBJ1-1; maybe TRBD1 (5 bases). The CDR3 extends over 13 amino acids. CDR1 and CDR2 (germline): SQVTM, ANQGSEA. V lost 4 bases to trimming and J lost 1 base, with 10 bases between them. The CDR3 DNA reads TGCAGCGTTGCGGGACCGACGAACACTGAAGCTTTCTTT. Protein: CSVAGPTNTEAFF.

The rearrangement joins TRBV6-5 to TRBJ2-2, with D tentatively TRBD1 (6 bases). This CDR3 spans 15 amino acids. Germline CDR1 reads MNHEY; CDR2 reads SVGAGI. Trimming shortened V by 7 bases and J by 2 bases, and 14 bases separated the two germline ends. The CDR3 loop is CASTRQQGNTGELFF. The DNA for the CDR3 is TGTGCCAGCACCCGACAACAGGGAAACACCGGGGAGCTGTTTTTT.

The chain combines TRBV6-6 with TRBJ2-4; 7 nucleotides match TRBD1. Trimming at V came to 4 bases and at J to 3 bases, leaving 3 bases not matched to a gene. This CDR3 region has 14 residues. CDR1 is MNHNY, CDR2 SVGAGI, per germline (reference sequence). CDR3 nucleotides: TGTGCCAGCAGTTCCGGACAGGACAAAAACATTCAGTACTTC. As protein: CASSSGQDKNIQYF.

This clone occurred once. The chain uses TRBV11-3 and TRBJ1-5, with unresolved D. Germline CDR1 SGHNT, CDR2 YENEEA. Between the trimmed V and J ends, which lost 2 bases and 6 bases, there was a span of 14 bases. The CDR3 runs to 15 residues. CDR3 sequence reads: CASSLSAGEGQPQHF. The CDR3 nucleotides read TGTGCCAGCAGCTTAAGCGCGGGCGAGGGTCAGCCCCAGCATTTT.

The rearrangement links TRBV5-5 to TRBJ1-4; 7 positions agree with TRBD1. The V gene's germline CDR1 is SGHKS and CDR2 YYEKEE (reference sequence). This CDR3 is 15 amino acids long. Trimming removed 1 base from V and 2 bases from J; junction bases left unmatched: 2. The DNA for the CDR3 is TGTGCCAGCAGCTTGACAGGGGCCACTAATGAAAAACTGTTTTTT. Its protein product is CASSLTGATNEKLFF.

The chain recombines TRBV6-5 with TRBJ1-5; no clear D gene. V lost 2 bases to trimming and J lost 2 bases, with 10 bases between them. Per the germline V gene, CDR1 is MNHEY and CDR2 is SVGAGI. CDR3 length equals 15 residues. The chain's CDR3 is CASSYKFPGNQPQHF. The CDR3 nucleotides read TGTGCCAGCAGTTACAAGTTTCCAGGCAATCAGCCCCAGCATTTT.

This CDR3 reads CASSYSLGDRGVQYF. CDR3 coding DNA: TGTGCCAGCAGTTACTCCCTCGGGGACAGGGGTGTGCAGTACTTC. V usage is TRBV6-5 and J usage is TRBJ2-7; 10 bases line up with TRBD1. The ends lost 0 bases at V and 9 bases at J; junction bases unmatched: 8. This CDR3 spans 15 amino acids. The germline gives CDR1 MNHEY, CDR2 SVGAGI.

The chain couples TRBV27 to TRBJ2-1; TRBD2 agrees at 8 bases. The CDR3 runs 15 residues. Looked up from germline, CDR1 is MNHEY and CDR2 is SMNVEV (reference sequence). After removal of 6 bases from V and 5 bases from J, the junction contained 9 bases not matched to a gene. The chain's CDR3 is CASRDGRGVHNEQFF. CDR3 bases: TGTGCCAGCAGGGATGGGCGGGGGGTCCACAATGAGCAGTTCTTC.